What follows are 9 T cell receptor delta chains derived from one specimen sequenced in a study of gamma-delta T cells after stem cell transplantation. TCRdb re-called the RT-PCR reads using CATT. The sample gives roughly 2,900 delta-chain clones, 2.5% to 3% of which show up once; less than 35% is in the top ten. The source material was gamma-delta T cells. These TCRs come from a human donor. It is not recorded whose cells these are; they may come from a transplant donor.

Judged by abundance, this clone is medium-sized. The CDR3 nucleotides read TGTGCCTGTGACACCGTGGACAGGGCCCCATGGCCGATCAGAGGCACCAGCCCCTGGGACACCCGACAGATGTTTTTC. This codes for CACDTVDRAPWPIRGTSPWDTRQMFF. J is TRDJ3 and V is TRDV2; D uncertain. The length of the CDR3 is 26 residues. V was shortened by 0 bases and J by 2 bases, with 37 bases between the two germline ends. The germline V gene encodes CDR1 GEAIGNYY and CDR2 EKD.

As to this clone: TCRdb's protein, taken from a much larger clone, differs from this DNA's translation at residue 6, likely owing to a read error; the protein displayed comes from the DNA. The rearrangement uses TRDV2 and TRDJ1; 11 positions agree with TRDD3. With V trimmed by 6 bases and J by 4 bases, 12 bases remained unmatched. Per the germline V gene, CDR1 is GEAIGNYY and CDR2 is EKD. The CDR3 contains 16 residues. CDR3 sequence reads: CACYSTTGGYVDKLIF. The CDR3 DNA is TGTGCCTGTTATTCGACTACTGGGGGATATGTCGATAAACTCATCTTT.

With regard to this clone: A much larger clone lies a single base off, so this may be a read error. The genes are TRDV2 and TRDJ1; 10 bases map to TRDD3. Germline CDR1 GEAIGNYY, CDR2 EKD. The CDR3 covers 13 residues. The CDR3 here is CARDQLGDYKLIF. The CDR3 region has the DNA TGTGCCCGTGACCAACTGGGGGATTATAAACTCATCTTT.

This clone was found a few times. Being one base from a much bigger clone, this may be a read error. Distinct nucleotide sequences in the sample also encode this CDR3. The V gene is TRDV2, the J gene TRDJ1, with 10 bases fitting TRDD3. The CDR3 covers 17 residues. CDR1 is GEAIGNYY and CDR2 is EKD in the germline V gene. J lost 5 bases, V lost 0 bases, and 11 bases had no gene match. DNA of the CDR3: TGTGCCTGTGACACCTTGGGGGATACCATCGGCACTGATAAACTCATCTTT. Its translation is CACDTLGDTIGTDKLIF.

Relative to its sample, this clone is medium-sized (0.01 to 0.1%). V gene TRDV2 combines with J gene TRDJ1; TRDD3 agrees at 8 bases. CDR3 size: 16 residues. Germline V lookup: CDR1 GEAIGNYY, CDR2 EKD. The V gene end was trimmed by 3 bases and the J gene end by 2 bases; junction bases not matched to a gene: 10. The CDR3, as DNA: TGTGCCTGTGACGCGGTTCCAACTGGGGGTACCGATAAACTCATCTTT. It specifies CACDAVPTGGTDKLIF.

This clone was counted only a few times. TCRdb attributes to this sequence the protein of a much larger clone, which differs from the DNA translation at residue 4; a read error is likely, and the protein displayed is translated from the DNA. The chain carries TRDV2 and TRDJ1; a weak D match, TRDD3 (6 bases). Germline CDR1 reads GEAIGNYY; CDR2 reads EKD. The CDR3 sequence is 19 residues long. V dropped 5 bases and J dropped 3 bases, with 30 bases sitting between them. CDR3 sequence: CACGTVAGDPYPTPDKLIF. DNA for the CDR3: TGTGCCTGTGGCACAGTGGCTGGGGACCCGTATCCAACACCCGATAAACTCATCTTT.

As regards this clone: TCRdb's protein, taken from a much larger clone, differs from this DNA's translation at residue 3, likely owing to a read error; the protein displayed comes from the DNA. V gene TRDV2 combines with J gene TRDJ1, with a weak D call TRDD3 (6 bases). Germline CDR1 and CDR2: GEAIGNYY and EKD. The CDR3 totals 13 residues. The CDR3 region is CAWDTWGRNKLIF. The CDR3, as DNA: TGTGCCTGGGACACCTGGGGACGCAATAAACTCATCTTT.

In its sample, this clone ranks as medium-sized. Other DNA sequences from this sample encode an identical CDR3 as well. The genes are TRDV2 and TRDJ1; TRDD3 might be the D (5 bases). CDR1 is GEAIGNYY, CDR2 EKD, per germline. The length of the CDR3 is 16 residues. V was cut by 0 bases and J by 0 bases, with 13 bases left in between. The CDR3 DNA reads TGTGCCTGTGACACCGTCACGAGGGGGTACACCGATAAACTCATCTTT. Residues: CACDTVTRGYTDKLIF.

A remark on this clone: The sample carries other DNA sequences with the same CDR3. The chain is built from TRDV2 and TRDJ1, with TRDD3 matching 9 bases. This CDR3 has 15 residues. V shed 1 base and J 3 bases; nucleotides not matched to a gene: 5. Germline V gene lookup returns CDR1 GEAIGNYY and CDR2 EKD. CDR3 in amino acids: CACDTLLGESDKLIF. In DNA, the CDR3 is TGTGCCTGTGACACTCTACTGGGGGAGTCCGATAAACTCATCTTT.